The clone carrying this T cell receptor beta chain was recorded a few times. Its antigen is unknown. This sample is part of a study of CD8+CD57+ T cells in acquired aplastic anemia. The wider study: Isolated CD4+ and CD8+ cells, once sorted, yielded DNA averaging roughly 3.2 ug.

The use of genomic DNA as template underpinned the TCR beta VDJ and CDR3 profiling. TCRdb used MiXCR to reprocess the reads, holding one entry per CDR3 protein. The repertoire consists of 95,000 to 120,000 distinct CDR3 sequences, with about half occurring once and the leading ten covering roughly 30%. Overall study results and limits: A set of more than 25 CD8+ CDR3 sequences was shared between patients and controls, and these sequences appeared highly expressed in patients.

Sequencing input: sorted CD4+, CD8+, or CD8+CD57+ T cells (not recorded which) from PBMCs. The TCR sequence derives from a human donor in good health, serving as a control.

The CDR3 DNA reads as TGTGCCAGCATGACGCAGGGGGCGAACACTGAAGCTTTCTTT. This codes for CASMTQGANTEAFF. This chain links TRBV2 with TRBJ1-1, with 8 bases lining up with TRBD1. With 7 bases clipped from V and 1 base from J, the junction kept 5 bases outside the gene matches. This CDR3 spans 14 amino acids. CDR1 is SNHLY and CDR2 is FYNNEI in the germline V gene.